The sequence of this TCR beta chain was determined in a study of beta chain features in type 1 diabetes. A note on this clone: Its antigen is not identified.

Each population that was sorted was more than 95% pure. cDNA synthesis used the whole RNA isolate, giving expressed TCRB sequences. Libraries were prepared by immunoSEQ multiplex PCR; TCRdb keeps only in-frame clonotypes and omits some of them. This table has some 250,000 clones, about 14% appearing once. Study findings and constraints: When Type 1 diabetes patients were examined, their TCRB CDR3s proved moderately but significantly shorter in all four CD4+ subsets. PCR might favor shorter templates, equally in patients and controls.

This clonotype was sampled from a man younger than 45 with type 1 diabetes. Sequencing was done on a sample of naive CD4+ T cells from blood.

The CDR3 DNA reads TGTGCCAGCAGCTCAGACACAGGGGGCGGTGAGACCCAGTACTTC. Translation gives CASSSDTGGGETQYF. This chain uses TRBV5-6 with TRBJ2-5; 9 positions match TRBD1. The CDR3 contains 15 residues. The trim removed 3 bases at V and 5 bases at J, leaving 8 bases unmatched. Germline V lookup: CDR1 SGHDT, CDR2 YYEEEE.